This entry lists 15 T cell receptor beta chains sequenced from one sample in a study of T cell repertoires in cytomegalovirus infection. Their antigens are not known. TCRdb itself ran the reads through MiXCR, one entry per CDR3 protein. The table has about 920,000 distinct CDR3 sequences, roughly 30% seen once. This material consisted of cultured CD8+ T cells from PBMCs, taken from culture after CMV antigen stimulation. These receptors were collected from a human donor in good health (CMV status not recorded). Some clones in this sample may be carry-over from other donors' samples.

This clonotype was picked up a small number of times. The gene calls are TRBV12-3 or TRBV12-4 and TRBJ2-7, with a weak D call TRBD2 (5 bases). Trimming shortened V by 4 bases and J by 0 bases, and 10 bases separated the two germline ends. CDR3 length: 14 residues. The CDR3 loop is CASSSGESSYEQYF. The CDR3 bases are TGTGCCAGCAGTTCCGGGGAGAGCTCCTACGAGCAGTACTTC.

This clonotype was recorded many times. The chain has TRBV7-6 and TRBJ1-3, with D unresolved. The CDR3 has 15 amino acids. V was clipped by 5 bases and J by 0 bases, with 11 bases between them. Germline CDR1 reads SGHVS; CDR2 reads FNYEAQ. CDR3 residues: CASSSRRFSGNTIYF. DNA for the CDR3: TGTGCCAGCAGCAGTCGACGGTTCTCTGGAAACACCATATATTTT.

The chain links TRBV19 to TRBJ1-1; 8 nucleotides match TRBD1. Trimming took 4 bases from V and 1 from J; bases not matched to a gene: 11. From germline, CDR1 is LNHDA and CDR2 SQIVND (reference sequence). This CDR3 comprises 17 residues. The CDR3 region is CASSTHRTGKRNTEAFF. The CDR3, as DNA: TGTGCCAGTAGTACGCACAGGACAGGGAAGAGGAACACTGAAGCTTTCTTT.

The chain combines TRBV2 with TRBJ1-4; 8 bases line up with TRBD1. J gave up 0 bases and V 8 bases, and 2 bases lay outside the gene matches. Germline V gives CDR1 SNHLY, CDR2 FYNNEI. The CDR3 is 14 amino acids. The CDR3 DNA is TGTGCCAGCGGGACAGGTGCAACTAATGAAAAACTGTTTTTT. Its protein is CASGTGATNEKLFF. Supplemented by reference TRBV2 and TRBJ1-4, the full variable domain reads EPEVTQTPSHQVTQMGQEVILRCVPISNHLYFYWYRQILGQKVEFLVSFYNNEISEKSEIFDDQFSVERPDGSNFTLKIRSTKLEDSAMYFCASGTGATNEKLFFGSGTQLSVL.

The chain joins TRBV15 to TRBJ2-1; D is perhaps TRBD1 (6 bases). Germline assignment: CDR1 LNHNV and CDR2 YYDKDF (reference sequence). The CDR3 totals 14 residues. The germline V and J ends were trimmed by 4 bases and 5 bases, with 12 bases remaining between them. As DNA, the CDR3 is TGTGCCACCAGCACCTATGGACAGAACAATGAGCAGTTCTTC. Translated, it gives CATSTYGQNNEQFF.

The V gene is TRBV5-5, the J gene TRBJ1-1; D is possibly TRBD1 (5 bases). The V end lost 4 bases, the J end lost 7 bases, and 14 bases lay between the germline ends. The germline V gene has CDR1 SGHKS and CDR2 YYEKEE (reference sequence). The CDR3 sequence is 13 residues long. The CDR3 DNA is TGTGCCAGCAGCCCATCTATGGACAATGAAGCTTTCTTT. It translates to CASSPSMDNEAFF.

The CDR3 DNA follows: TGTGCCAGCAGCTTCCCCGGGACTGGAAACACCGGGGAGCTGTTTTTT. Protein product: CASSFPGTGNTGELFF. The J gene is TRBJ2-2, the V gene TRBV7-4; possible D gene TRBD2, 6 bases. The CDR3 is 16 amino acids. V gave up 3 bases and J gave up 2 bases, with 13 bases separating them. Germline CDR1 reads SGHVT; CDR2 reads SQSDAQ.

This clonotype has only a few counts. The gene calls are TRBV2 and TRBJ1-2, with TRBD1 matching over 8 bases. This CDR3 contains 11 residues. Trimming took 10 bases from V and 8 from J; bases not matched to a gene: 6. Per germline, CDR1 SNHLY and CDR2 FYNNEI. The CDR3 region has the DNA TGTGCCAAGACAGGGGATGAAGGCTACACCTTC. This gives the protein CAKTGDEGYTF.

This clonotype was counted between two and nine times. The chain combines TRBV4-1 with TRBJ1-1, with D hard to call. Deletions cut 0 bases from V and 0 bases from J, with 11 bases between. Germline V gene data show CDR1 as MGHRA and CDR2 as YSYEKL. The CDR3 spans 16 residues. The CDR3 DNA sequence: TGCGCCAGCAGCCAAGATCCCGCTCCTATGAACACTGAAGCTTTCTTT. Its translation is CASSQDPAPMNTEAFF.

The chain links TRBV7-9 to TRBJ2-1; 7 positions agree with TRBD2. This CDR3 has 15 residues. Germline V lookup: CDR1 SEHNR, CDR2 FQNEAQ (reference sequence). The V and J ends lost 3 bases and 1 base, in that order; junction bases with no gene match: 3. CDR3 coding DNA: TGTGCCAGCAGCTTCGGACTAGATTCCTACAATGAGCAGTTCTTC. This codes for CASSFGLDSYNEQFF.

In this sample, this clonotype turned up a few times. The J gene is TRBJ2-7, the V gene TRBV6-2 or TRBV6-3, with 8 bases lining up with TRBD2. The junction had 6 bases not matched to a gene; V was cut back by 5 bases and J by 3 bases. From germline, CDR1 is MNHEY and CDR2 SVGEGT. The CDR3 covers 14 residues. The CDR3 loop is CASSGLLAVYEQYF. The DNA for the CDR3 is TGTGCCAGCAGTGGGTTACTAGCGGTCTACGAGCAGTACTTC.

This clonotype came up a few times. J is TRBJ2-5 and V is TRBV4-1; D is undetermined. From germline, CDR1 is MGHRA and CDR2 YSYEKL. V was pared by 4 bases and J by 5 bases, with 14 bases between. The length of the CDR3 is 14 residues. CDR3 in amino acids: CASSLPGEVETQYF. CDR3 nucleotide sequence: TGCGCCAGCAGCCTTCCCGGCGAGGTGGAGACCCAGTACTTC.

In DNA form, the CDR3 reads TGTGCCAGCGGACAGGGAATCTTCGGCTACACCTTC. This encodes CASGQGIFGYTF. The rearrangement joins TRBV6-1 to TRBJ1-2, with 8 bases aligning to TRBD1. This CDR3 comprises 12 residues. V lost 8 bases, J lost 8 bases, and 7 bases stayed unmatched. Per germline, CDR1 MNHNS and CDR2 SASEGT.

This clonotype was seen more than once but under ten times. The rearrangement uses TRBV24-1 and TRBJ1-5, with 8 bases that match TRBD1. The CDR3 has 20 residues. CDR1 is KGHDR and CDR2 is SFDVKD in the germline V gene. With 0 bases clipped from V and 2 bases from J, the junction kept 14 bases outside the gene matches. CDR3 sequence reads: CATSDLHGQGLRRGNQPQHF. The CDR3 bases are TGTGCCACCAGTGATTTGCACGGACAGGGACTCAGGCGGGGCAATCAGCCCCAGCATTTT.

The chain employs TRBV10-3 and TRBJ2-5; 9 bases agree with TRBD2. The CDR3 sequence is 15 residues long. Germline V gene sequence: CDR1 ENHRY, CDR2 SYGVKD. V lost 2 bases and J lost 4; bases outside the gene matches: 5. In DNA form, the CDR3 reads TGTGCCATCAGTGAGAGCGGGGGGCCAGCAGAGACCCAGTACTTC. Protein product: CAISESGGPAETQYF.